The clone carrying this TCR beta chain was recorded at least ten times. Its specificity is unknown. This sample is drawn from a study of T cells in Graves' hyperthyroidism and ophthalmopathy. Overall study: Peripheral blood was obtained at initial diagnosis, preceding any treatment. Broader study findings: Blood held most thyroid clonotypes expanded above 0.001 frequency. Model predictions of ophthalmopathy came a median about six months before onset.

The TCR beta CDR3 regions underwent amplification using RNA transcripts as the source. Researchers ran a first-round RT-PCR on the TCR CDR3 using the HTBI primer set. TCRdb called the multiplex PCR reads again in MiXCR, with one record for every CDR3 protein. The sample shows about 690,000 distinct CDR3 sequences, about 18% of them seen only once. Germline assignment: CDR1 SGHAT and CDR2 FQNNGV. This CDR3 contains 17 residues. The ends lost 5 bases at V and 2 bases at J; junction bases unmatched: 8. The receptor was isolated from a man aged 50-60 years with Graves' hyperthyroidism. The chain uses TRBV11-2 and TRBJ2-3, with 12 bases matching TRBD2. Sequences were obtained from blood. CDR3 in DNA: TGTGCCAGCAGCGCAGGACTAGCGGGACTCGACACAGATACGCAGTATTTT. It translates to CASSAGLAGLDTDTQYF.